These T cell receptor beta chains were read from a single sample in a study of shared clonotypes between healthy human individuals. Sequenced by immunoSEQ multiplex PCR; TCRdb stores in-frame clones only, minus some. The sample yields some 2,100,000 clones, nearly 97% seen once. The sequenced sample consisted of naive CD4+ T cells sorted from blood. The receptors were sampled from a man in his late teens or twenties in good health. Both conserved end residues are part of each CDR3. A D gene is named only where the DNA matches it firmly. Part of the rows lack a size; the others show once, few, many or a class for expanded clones.

cdr3_nt cdr3_aa v_call d_call j_call clone_size
TGTGCCAGTCACGAAAGGGGCTTATTTGGAAACACCATATATTTT CASHERGLFGNTIYF TRBV19 . TRBJ1-3 .
TGTGCCAGCAGTCCGGGGGGCATTAATGAAAAACTGTTTTTT CASSPGGINEKLFF TRBV28 . TRBJ1-4 .
TGTGCCTGGAGAAGCTCTGGGGCCAACGTCCTGACTTTC CAWRSSGANVLTF TRBV30 . TRBJ2-6 .
TGTGCCAGCACGGAGAACACCGGGGAGCTGTTTTTT CASTENTGELFF TRBV28 . TRBJ2-2 .
TGCGCCAGCAGCTTGGAAGGGACAGGGGGCTCTGGGGCCAACGTCCTGACTTTC CASSLEGTGGSGANVLTF TRBV5-1 TRBD1 TRBJ2-6 once
TGTGCCAGCAGTTCCCTCACAGATACGCAGTATTTT CASSSLTDTQYF TRBV28 . TRBJ2-3 .
TGTGCCAGCAGTTACGGGGGTAGTGAGCAGTTCTTC CASSYGGSEQFF TRBV6-6 . TRBJ2-1 .
TGTGCCAGCAGCCTAACCGGGACGGACCCAACGGGGGAGCAGTTCTTC CASSLTGTDPTGEQFF TRBV7-9 . TRBJ2-1 .
TGTGCCAGCAGCTTAGTGAGGGGCCAGCCCCAGCATTTT CASSLVRGQPQHF TRBV7-2 . TRBJ1-5 .
TGTGCCAGCAGTGGGAGCGGGGCTAACAATGAGCAGTTCTTC CASSGSGANNEQFF TRBV6-6 TRBD2 TRBJ2-1 once
TGTGCCAGCAGTTGGACAGACCTCTGTGGAAACACCATATATTTT CASSWTDLCGNTIYF TRBV27 . TRBJ1-3 .
TGTGCCAGCAGTATAAGAGGGGAGTATAATTCACCCCTCCACTTT CASSIRGEYNSPLHF TRBV27 . TRBJ1-6 .
TGTGCCAGCAGCTTAGGTCCAGGGCTTACCTACGAGCAGTACTTC CASSLGPGLTYEQYF TRBV7-8 . TRBJ2-7 .
TGTGCCAGCAGCTACCGGGGAATCTCGGGCTACACCTTC CASSYRGISGYTF TRBV5-4 . TRBJ1-2 .
TGTGCCAGCACCGCAGGTAGCGGGGGGCAAGAGACCCAGTACTTC CASTAGSGGQETQYF TRBV5-6 TRBD2 TRBJ2-5 .
TGCGCCAGCAGCTTGTGGGACAGGGGGAGGACTGAAGCTTTCTTT CASSLWDRGRTEAFF TRBV5-1 TRBD1 TRBJ1-1 .
TGCGCCAGCAGCGTGGATCTGTCCTCTGGAAACACCATATATTTT CASSVDLSSGNTIYF TRBV5-1 . TRBJ1-3 .
TGTGCCAGCAGCCAGGGTTTCAGCACAGATACGCAGTATTTT CASSQGFSTDTQYF TRBV6-5 . TRBJ2-3 .
TGTGCCACCGAATGGGAAAGGGTTGGCTACACCTTC CATEWERVGYTF TRBV28 . TRBJ1-2 .
TGTGCCAGCAGTTTGAACGACAGGGGGGGTGATGGCTACACCTTC CASSLNDRGGDGYTF TRBV28 TRBD1 TRBJ1-2 .
TGTGCCAGTTGCTCGGTGGGAAGGGATTCACCCCTCCACTTT CASCSVGRDSPLHF TRBV27 . TRBJ1-6 .
TGTGCCAGCAGCTCGCAGGGACAGTGGCCCTACGAGCAGTACTTC CASSSQGQWPYEQYF TRBV5-4 TRBD1 TRBJ2-7 .
TGCGCCAGCAGCTCCCTCGAGGGGCAAAACTATGGCTACACCTTC CASSSLEGQNYGYTF TRBV5-1 . TRBJ1-2 .